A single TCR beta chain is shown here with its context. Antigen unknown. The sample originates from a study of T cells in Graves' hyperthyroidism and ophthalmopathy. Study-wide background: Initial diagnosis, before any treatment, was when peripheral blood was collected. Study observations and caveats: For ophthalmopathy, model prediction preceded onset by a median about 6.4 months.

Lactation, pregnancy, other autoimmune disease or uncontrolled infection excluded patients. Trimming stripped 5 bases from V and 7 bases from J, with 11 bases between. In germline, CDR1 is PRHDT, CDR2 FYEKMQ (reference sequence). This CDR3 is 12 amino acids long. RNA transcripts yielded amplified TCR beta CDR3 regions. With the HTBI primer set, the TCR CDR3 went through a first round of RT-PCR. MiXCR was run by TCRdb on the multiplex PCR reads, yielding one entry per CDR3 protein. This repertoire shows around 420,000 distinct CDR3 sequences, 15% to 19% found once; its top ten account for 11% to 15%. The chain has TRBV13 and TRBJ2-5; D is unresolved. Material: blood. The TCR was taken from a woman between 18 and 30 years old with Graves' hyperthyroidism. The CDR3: CASSPLRGTQYF. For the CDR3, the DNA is TGTGCCAGCAGCCCCCTGCGAGGGACCCAGTACTTC.